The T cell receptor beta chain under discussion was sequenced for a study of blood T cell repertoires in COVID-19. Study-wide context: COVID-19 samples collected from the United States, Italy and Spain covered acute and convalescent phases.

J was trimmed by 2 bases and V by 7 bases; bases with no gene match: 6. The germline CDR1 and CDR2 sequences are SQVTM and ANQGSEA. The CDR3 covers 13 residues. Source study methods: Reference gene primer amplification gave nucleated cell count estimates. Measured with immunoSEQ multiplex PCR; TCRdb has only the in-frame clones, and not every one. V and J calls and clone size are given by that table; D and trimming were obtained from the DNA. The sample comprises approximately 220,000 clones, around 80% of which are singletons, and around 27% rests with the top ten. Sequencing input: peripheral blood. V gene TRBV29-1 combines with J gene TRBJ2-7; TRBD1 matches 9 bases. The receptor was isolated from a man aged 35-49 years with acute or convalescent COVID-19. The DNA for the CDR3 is TGCAGCGGAACCGGGACAGGGACCTACGAGCAGTACTTC. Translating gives CSGTGTGTYEQYF.